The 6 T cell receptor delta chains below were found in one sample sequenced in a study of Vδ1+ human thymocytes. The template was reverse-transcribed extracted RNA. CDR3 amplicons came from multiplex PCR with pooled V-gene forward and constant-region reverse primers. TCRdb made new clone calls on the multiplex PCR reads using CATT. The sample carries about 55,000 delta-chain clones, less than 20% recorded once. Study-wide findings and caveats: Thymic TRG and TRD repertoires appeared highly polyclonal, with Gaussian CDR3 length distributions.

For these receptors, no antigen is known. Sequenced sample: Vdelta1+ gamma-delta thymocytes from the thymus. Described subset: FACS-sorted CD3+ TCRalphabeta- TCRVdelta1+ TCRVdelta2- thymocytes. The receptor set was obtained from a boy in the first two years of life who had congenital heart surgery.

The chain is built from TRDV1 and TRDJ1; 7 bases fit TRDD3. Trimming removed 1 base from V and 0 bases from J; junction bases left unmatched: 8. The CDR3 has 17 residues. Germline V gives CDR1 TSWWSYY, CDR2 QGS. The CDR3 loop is CALGEHGRLGYTDKLIF. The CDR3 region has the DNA TGTGCTCTTGGGGAACACGGTCGACTGGGGTACACCGATAAACTCATCTTT.

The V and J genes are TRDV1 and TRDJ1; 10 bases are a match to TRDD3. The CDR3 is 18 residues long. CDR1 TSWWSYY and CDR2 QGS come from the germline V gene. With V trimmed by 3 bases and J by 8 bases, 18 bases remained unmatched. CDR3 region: CALGDPLSYGGDTAKLIF. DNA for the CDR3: TGTGCTCTTGGGGACCCGCTTTCCTACGGGGGGGATACGGCGAAACTCATCTTT.

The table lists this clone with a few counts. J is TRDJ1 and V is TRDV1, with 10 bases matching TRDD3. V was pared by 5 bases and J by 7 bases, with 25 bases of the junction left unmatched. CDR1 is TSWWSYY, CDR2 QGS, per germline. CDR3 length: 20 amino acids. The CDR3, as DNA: TGTGCTCTTGGGTCCTACGTCCCCCCTTACTGGGGGATTGAAGGGGGTAAACTCATCTTT. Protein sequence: CALGSYVPPYWGIEGGKLIF.

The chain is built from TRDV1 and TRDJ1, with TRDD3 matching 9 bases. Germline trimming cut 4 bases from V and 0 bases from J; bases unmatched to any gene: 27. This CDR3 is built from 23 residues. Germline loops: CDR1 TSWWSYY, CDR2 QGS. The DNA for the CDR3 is TGTGCTCTTGGGGGGACCCGGCCTTCTTTCTTTGGGGGATATCGGCCTTACACCGATAAACTCATCTTT. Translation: CALGGTRPSFFGGYRPYTDKLIF.

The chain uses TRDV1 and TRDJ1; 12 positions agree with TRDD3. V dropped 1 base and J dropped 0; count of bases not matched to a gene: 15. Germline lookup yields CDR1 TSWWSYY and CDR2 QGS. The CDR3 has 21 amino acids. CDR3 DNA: TGTGCTCTTGGGGAACGGGGACTGGGGGATACCCTAGCCCTTTACACCGATAAACTCATCTTT. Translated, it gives CALGERGLGDTLALYTDKLIF.

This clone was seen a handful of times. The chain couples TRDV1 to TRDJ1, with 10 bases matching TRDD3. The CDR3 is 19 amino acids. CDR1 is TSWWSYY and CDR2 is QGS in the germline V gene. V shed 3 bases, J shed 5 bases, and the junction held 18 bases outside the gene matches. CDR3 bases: TGTGCTCTTGGGGACCCCGGCCTTTCCCACTGGGGGATGAGAGATAAACTCATCTTT. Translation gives CALGDPGLSHWGMRDKLIF.